Listed below are T cell receptor beta chains from one sample, sequenced in a study of T cells after yellow fever vaccination. TCRdb re-analysed the 5' RACE reads in MiXCR, keeping a single row per CDR3 protein. The sample has approximately 580,000 distinct CDR3 sequences; about a sixth are singletons. The sample was PBMCs, taken less than 6 days after the first yellow fever vaccination. The receptors stem from a young man who received the YFV17D yellow fever vaccine. CDR3s include the opening cysteine and the closing phenylalanine or tryptophan. A D gene is named only where the DNA matches it firmly. Clone sizes are given selectively: once, few, many, or a class where the clone is expanded.

V	D	J	size	CDR3	DNA
TRBV20-1	NA	TRBJ2-3	NA	CSAFWVGADTQYF	TGCAGTGCTTTTTGGGTCGGGGCAGATACGCAGTATTTT
TRBV5-1	NA	TRBJ1-1	NA	CASSLGGPQPTEAFF	TGCGCCAGCAGCTTGGGTGGGCCGCAACCCACTGAAGCTTTCTTT
TRBV5-1	TRBD2	TRBJ2-3	NA	CASSFSGERTDTQYF	TGCGCCAGCAGCTTTAGCGGGGAGCGCACAGATACGCAGTATTTT
TRBV20-1	TRBD2	TRBJ2-7	few	CSALSGGSYEQYF	TGCAGTGCGTTAAGCGGGGGCTCCTACGAGCAGTACTTC
TRBV15	NA	TRBJ2-7	NA	CATTRDKGAYEQYF	TGTGCCACCACCCGGGACAAGGGGGCCTACGAGCAGTACTTC
TRBV7-3	TRBD2	TRBJ2-7	NA	CASSSSGGPYEQYF	TGTGCCAGCAGCTCTAGCGGGGGTCCCTACGAGCAGTACTTC
TRBV9	TRBD1	TRBJ1-1	many	CASSVGEGQGGATEAFF	TGTGCCAGCAGCGTGGGAGAAGGACAGGGAGGAGCCACTGAAGCTTTCTTT
TRBV4-1	TRBD1	TRBJ2-7	NA	CASSRGTGPYEQYF	TGCGCCAGCAGCCGCGGGACAGGGCCCTACGAGCAGTACTTC
TRBV20-1	NA	TRBJ2-2	few	CSARDNRGRVNTGELFF	TGCAGTGCTAGAGATAATCGCGGCAGGGTCAACACCGGGGAGCTGTTTTTT
TRBV30	NA	TRBJ2-7	few	CAWTLGREEQYF	TGTGCCTGGACCTTGGGGCGGGAAGAGCAGTACTTC
TRBV20-1	TRBD2	TRBJ2-5	few	CSTGGAGSETQYF	TGCAGTACCGGGGGGGCCGGGAGTGAGACCCAGTACTTC
TRBV6-5	NA	TRBJ2-2	few	CASSFIGTPSGELFF	TGTGCCAGCAGTTTCATCGGGACACCCAGCGGGGAGCTGTTTTTT
TRBV27	NA	TRBJ1-5	few	CASSLLNNNQPQHF	TGTGCCAGCAGTTTATTGAACAACAATCAGCCCCAGCATTTT
TRBV6-2/TRBV6-3	NA	TRBJ2-7	few	CASSFRAVYEQYF	TGTGCCAGCAGTTTCCGGGCAGTCTACGAGCAGTACTTC
TRBV2	NA	TRBJ2-5	NA	CASRLLETQYF	TGTGCCAGCAGACTTCTGGAGACCCAGTACTTC
TRBV6-5	TRBD1	TRBJ2-5	many	CASSYGQGARETQYF	TGTGCCAGCAGTTACGGACAGGGGGCGAGAGAGACCCAGTACTTC
TRBV7-9	NA	TRBJ2-1	NA	CASTSAGVYNEQFF	TGTGCCAGCACGTCTGCCGGCGTCTACAATGAGCAGTTCTTC
TRBV15	NA	TRBJ1-1	many	CATSRDGMNTEAFF	TGTGCCACCAGCAGAGACGGGATGAACACTGAAGCTTTCTTT
TRBV15	TRBD1	TRBJ2-3	NA	CATSRVPLKGASTDTQYF	TGTGCCACCAGCAGAGTTCCCTTGAAGGGGGCTAGCACAGATACGCAGTATTTT
TRBV24-1	NA	TRBJ2-4	NA	CATSDGRQGGDIQYF	TGTGCTACCAGTGACGGCCGACAGGGAGGGGACATTCAGTACTTC
TRBV6-2/TRBV6-3	NA	TRBJ1-2	NA	CASSSTGHYGYTF	TGTGCCAGCAGCTCGACAGGACACTATGGCTACACCTTC
TRBV4-1	TRBD1	TRBJ2-5	NA	CASSQRRWTGGARETQYF	TGCGCCAGCAGCCAACGACGATGGACAGGGGGCGCCCGGGAGACCCAGTACTTC
TRBV7-8	TRBD2	TRBJ2-5	few	CASDSGGARETQYF	TGTGCCAGCGATAGCGGGGGGGCCAGAGAGACCCAGTACTTC
TRBV7-9	NA	TRBJ1-6	NA	CASSLPRHVSRTPLHF	TGTGCCAGCAGCCTCCCACGGCATGTCTCGAGGACACCCCTCCACTTT
TRBV4-1	NA	TRBJ1-4	few	CASSQVGGFNEKLFF	TGCGCCAGCAGCCAAGTAGGAGGATTTAATGAAAAACTGTTTTTT
TRBV7-2	TRBD1	TRBJ2-1	NA	CASSPDRGMEHEQFF	TGTGCCAGCAGCCCGGACAGGGGGATGGAACATGAGCAGTTCTTC
TRBV4-3	NA	TRBJ2-7	NA	CASSQRDRTYEQYF	TGCGCCAGCAGCCAAAGGGACCGAACCTACGAGCAGTACTTC
TRBV3-1	NA	TRBJ1-5	NA	CASTMGPGANQPQHF	TGTGCCAGCACAATGGGACCCGGGGCAAATCAGCCCCAGCATTTT
TRBV27	NA	TRBJ1-6	NA	CASRSPPGAVNSPLHF	TGTGCCAGCAGGTCCCCTCCAGGGGCCGTGAATTCACCCCTCCACTTT
TRBV10-3	TRBD1	TRBJ2-6	NA	CATQGARLSGANVLTF	TGTGCCACCCAGGGGGCCCGGCTCTCTGGGGCCAACGTCCTGACTTTC
TRBV3-1	TRBD1	TRBJ1-6	NA	CASSRGTAPNSPLHF	TGTGCCAGCAGCCGTGGGACAGCACCAAATTCACCCCTCCACTTT
TRBV3-1	NA	TRBJ1-2	NA	CASSQDGGMGRIYGYNF	TGTGCCAGCAGCCAAGATGGGGGTATGGGGCGAATCTATGGCTACAACTTC
TRBV6-5	TRBD1	TRBJ1-2	NA	CASSYSIVTGYGYTF	TGTGCCAGCAGTTACTCGATAGTGACAGGGTATGGCTACACCTTC
TRBV27	TRBD2	TRBJ2-1	few	CASSLGTSGLILNEQFF	TGTGCCAGCAGTTTGGGGACTAGCGGGCTCATCCTAAATGAGCAGTTCTTC
TRBV7-9	NA	TRBJ2-1	few	CASSPWVGQFF	TGTGCCAGCAGCCCCTGGGTAGGGCAGTTCTTC
TRBV7-2	NA	TRBJ1-4	few	CASGRGVQEKLFF	TGTGCCAGCGGGAGGGGGGTACAGGAAAAACTGTTTTTT
TRBV7-2	NA	TRBJ2-2	few	CASSFGGGHTGELFF	TGTGCCAGCAGCTTTGGGGGGGGGCATACCGGGGAGCTGTTTTTT
TRBV23-1	TRBD1	TRBJ2-5	NA	CASSKTGEEETQYF	TGCGCCAGCAGTAAGACAGGGGAGGAAGAGACCCAGTACTTC
TRBV18	NA	TRBJ2-6	NA	CASSPRGGRAGANVLTF	TGTGCCAGCTCACCAAGAGGGGGGCGCGCTGGGGCCAACGTCCTGACTTTC
TRBV7-2	NA	TRBJ2-2	NA	CASSSYSRLNTGELFF	TGTGCCAGCAGCTCTTATTCCAGATTGAACACCGGGGAGCTGTTTTTT
TRBV12-3/TRBV12-4	NA	TRBJ2-7	few	CASSRVTGPGDSNWSYEQYF	TGTGCCAGCAGTCGCGTCACCGGGCCAGGTGACTCCAACTGGTCCTACGAGCAGTACTTC
TRBV7-2	TRBD2	TRBJ2-5	NA	CASSLSSGAQGTQYF	TGTGCCAGCAGCTTATCTAGCGGGGCCCAAGGGACCCAGTACTTC
TRBV19	NA	TRBJ2-6	NA	CASSRYTFSGANVLTF	TGTGCCAGTAGTAGGTACACGTTCTCTGGGGCCAACGTCCTGACTTTC
TRBV7-2	TRBD1	TRBJ1-2	many	CASSLGGQGLKKHGYTF	TGTGCCAGCAGCTTAGGGGGACAGGGGTTAAAGAAGCATGGCTACACCTTC
TRBV6-1	TRBD2	TRBJ2-3	few	CASRQGLAGGLSTDTQYF	TGTGCCAGCAGACAAGGACTAGCGGGGGGCCTAAGCACAGATACGCAGTATTTT
TRBV11-2	NA	TRBJ2-1	few	CASGAGAPSYNEQFF	TGTGCCAGCGGGGCCGGGGCCCCCTCCTACAATGAGCAGTTCTTC
TRBV20-1	NA	TRBJ1-6	few	CSARDSQSPLHF	TGCAGTGCTAGGGACAGCCAGTCACCCCTCCACTTT
TRBV24-1	NA	TRBJ2-3	NA	CATSGLTDTQYF	TGTGCCACCAGTGGGCTCACAGATACGCAGTATTTT
TRBV4-3	NA	TRBJ1-4	NA	CASSQDRTGDGGEKLFF	TGCGCCAGCAGCCAAGATCGGACCGGCGACGGGGGTGAAAAACTGTTTTTT
TRBV7-9	NA	TRBJ1-2	NA	CASSFAANYGYTF	TGTGCCAGCAGCTTCGCGGCGAACTATGGCTACACCTTC
TRBV5-1	NA	TRBJ1-5	NA	CASSLSAESNQPQHF	TGCGCCAGCAGCTTGTCCGCGGAGAGCAATCAGCCCCAGCATTTT
TRBV12-3/TRBV12-4	NA	TRBJ1-6	NA	CASSFSLGALLLGSYNSPLHF	TGTGCCAGCAGTTTTTCGTTAGGGGCACTCCTCCTTGGCTCCTATAATTCACCCCTCCACTTT
TRBV6-1	NA	TRBJ1-2	NA	CASSVGGGAGGYTF	TGTGCCAGCAGTGTAGGAGGGGGGGCGGGAGGCTACACCTTC
TRBV6-5	TRBD1	TRBJ1-1	few	CASSYSGTGNTEAFF	TGTGCCAGCAGTTACTCCGGGACAGGGAACACTGAAGCTTTCTTT
TRBV3-1	NA	TRBJ2-5	few	CASSPQLETPQETQYF	TGTGCCAGCAGCCCCCAACTAGAGACCCCACAAGAGACCCAGTACTTC
TRBV7-6	NA	TRBJ2-5	few	CASSSSLGPRRWETQYF	TGTGCCAGCAGCTCCTCCCTGGGACCCAGGCGATGGGAGACCCAGTACTTC